The next 26 T cell receptor beta chains were all read from a single sample in a study of metastatic and nonmetastatic thyroid tumors. TCRdb re-processed the PCR reads through MiXCR. The profile shows under 95,000 clones, 8% to 9.5% of them singletons. Nobody among the patients had been given any treatment before thyroid surgery. Sequencing was performed on blood. The receptors shown here come from a female donor with papillary thyroid cancer or a benign thyroid nodule (not recorded which). Some clones in this sample may be carry-over from other donors' samples.

This clone was counted a few times. The chain links TRBV6-6 to TRBJ2-3, with 7 bases fitting TRBD1. With 2 bases clipped from V and 8 bases from J, the junction kept 4 bases outside the gene matches. The CDR3 extends over 13 amino acids. Per germline, CDR1 MNHNY and CDR2 SVGAGI (reference sequence). For the CDR3, the DNA is TGTGCCAGCAGTTACAGGGGGCTCCTTACGCAGTATTTT. The encoded protein is CASSYRGLLTQYF.

This clone was observed at least ten times. The chain carries TRBV7-8 and TRBJ2-7; the D is unclear. The V end lost 5 bases, the J end lost 0 bases, and 11 bases lay between the germline ends. There are 14 residues in the CDR3. Per germline, CDR1 SGHVS and CDR2 FQNEAQ. The CDR3 sequence: CASSLSRYSYEQYF. The CDR3 DNA reads TGTGCCAGCAGCCTTAGCCGTTACTCCTACGAGCAGTACTTC.

This clone has at least ten counts. A read error may produce the germline difference seen at one junction end. V gene TRBV6-2 or TRBV6-3 combines with J gene TRBJ1-5; D unresolved. Germline V gene sequence: CDR1 MNHEY, CDR2 SVGEGT. The length of the CDR3 is 13 residues. The CDR3, as DNA: TGTGCCAGCAGCGGGTATAGCTATCAGCCCCAGCATTTT. As protein: CASSGYSYQPQHF.

This clone was detected many times. The chain couples TRBV6-1 to TRBJ1-1; 8 bases line up with TRBD1. Trimming removed 7 bases from V and 2 bases from J; junction bases left unmatched: 6. Per germline, CDR1 MNHNS and CDR2 SASEGT. The CDR3 spans 14 residues. CDR3 amino acids: CASTQQGGNTEAFF. In DNA, the CDR3 is TGTGCCAGCACCCAACAGGGGGGAAACACTGAAGCTTTCTTT.

The rearrangement uses TRBV18 and TRBJ1-1, with a weak D call TRBD1 (6 bases). V was cut by 1 base and J by 3 bases, with 24 bases left in between. CDR1 is KGHSH, CDR2 LQKENI, per germline. The CDR3 runs to 19 residues. Here the CDR3 reads CASSPLRQELRFVDTEAFF. The DNA of the CDR3 is TGTGCCAGCTCACCACTTCGACAGGAGTTAAGGTTTGTGGACACTGAAGCTTTCTTT.

The genes are TRBV29-1 and TRBJ2-1; maybe TRBD1 (6 bases). Deletions cut 4 bases from V and 7 bases from J, with 11 bases between. This CDR3 is 12 amino acids long. The germline CDR1 and CDR2 sequences are SQVTM and ANQGSEA. The chain's CDR3 is CSVVRQGNEQFF. The CDR3 DNA reads as TGCAGCGTTGTTCGGCAGGGGAATGAGCAGTTCTTC.

There are many counts of this clone. V usage is TRBV19 and J usage is TRBJ2-2; weak D call: TRBD1 (5 bases). The CDR3 covers 13 residues. V was trimmed by 0 bases and J by 6 bases, leaving 5 bases between them. Germline assignment: CDR1 LNHDA and CDR2 SQIVND (reference sequence). This CDR3 reads CASSIEGAGELFF. The CDR3 DNA reads as TGTGCCAGTAGTATAGAAGGGGCCGGGGAGCTGTTTTTT.

This clone was detected many times. The chain recombines TRBV27 with TRBJ2-4; D is possibly TRBD1 (5 bases). The V and J ends lost 4 bases and 0 bases respectively, with 13 bases between them. CDR3 length equals 16 residues. Germline assignment: CDR1 MNHEY and CDR2 SMNVEV (reference sequence). As DNA, the CDR3 is TGTGCCAGCAGTTGGACACCAGGGCGAGCCAAAAACATTCAGTACTTC. Protein product: CASSWTPGRAKNIQYF.

This clone was observed many times. The chain has TRBV9 and TRBJ2-2; 13 bases are shared with TRBD2. The J segment lost 0 bases and the V segment lost 3 bases, leaving 5 bases of the junction unmatched. Germline V gene data show CDR1 as SGDLS and CDR2 as YYNGEE. CDR3 length: 18 residues. The DNA of the CDR3 is TGTGCCAGCAGCGGGGGACTAGCGGGAAACTCGAACACCGGGGAGCTGTTTTTT. This gives the protein CASSGGLAGNSNTGELFF.

As to this clone: This may stem from a read error, because a much larger clone lies one nucleotide away. Other DNA sequences of this sample code for an identical CDR3. The chain carries TRBV12-3 or TRBV12-4 and TRBJ1-1; TRBD1 might be the D (5 bases). The CDR3 loop spans 13 amino acids. The CDR3 DNA reads as TGTGCCAGCTCCGCGGGGGGGAACACTGAGGCTTTCTTT. This gives the protein CASSAGGNTEAFF.

This clone was picked up many times. The chain joins TRBV19 to TRBJ2-7; maybe TRBD1 (5 bases). The germline CDR1 and CDR2 sequences are LNHDA and SQIVND (reference sequence). V dropped 3 bases and J dropped 5 bases, with 11 bases sitting between them. This CDR3 is 13 amino acids long. CDR3 sequence (DNA): TGTGCCAGTAGTATGTATGACAGCCACGAGCAGTACTTC. It translates to CASSMYDSHEQYF.

There are many counts of this clone. This rearrangement joins TRBV11-1 to TRBJ2-2; the D gene is possibly TRBD1 (6 bases). CDR1 SGHAT and CDR2 FQDESV come from the germline V gene (reference sequence). The CDR3 is 14 amino acids. Trimming shortened V by 5 bases and J by 4 bases, and 11 bases separated the two germline ends. The CDR3 here is CASSLGQPTGELFF. The CDR3 nucleotides are TGTGCCAGCAGCCTCGGACAGCCCACCGGGGAGCTGTTTTTT.

This clone was found many times. The chain joins TRBV7-3 to TRBJ2-3; TRBD2 aligns across 9 bases. After removal of 5 bases from V and 2 bases from J, the junction contained 5 bases not matched to a gene. In germline, CDR1 is SGHTA, CDR2 FQGTGA. This CDR3 is 15 amino acids long. The CDR3, as DNA: TGTGCCAGCAGCCCAGCGGGGGGAGCCACAGATACGCAGTATTTT. Its translation: CASSPAGGATDTQYF.

This clone was recorded many times. The rearrangement links TRBV6-1 to TRBJ2-1; no clear D gene. Germline V gives CDR1 MNHNS, CDR2 SASEGT. Between the trimmed V and J ends, which lost 9 bases and 6 bases, there was a span of 15 bases. The CDR3 has 13 amino acids. The CDR3 spells CASRVAGFNEQFF. CDR3 sequence (DNA): TGTGCCAGTCGTGTGGCAGGCTTCAATGAGCAGTTCTTC.

This clone was seen at least ten times. This chain links TRBV11-2 with TRBJ1-1, with TRBD1 matching over 7 bases. The V and J ends lost 6 bases and 7 bases, in that order; junction bases with no gene match: 8. This CDR3 is built from 13 residues. The V gene's germline CDR1 is SGHAT and CDR2 FQNNGV. CDR3 sequence reads: CASSYTGASEAFF. The CDR3 DNA reads as TGTGCCAGCAGTTATACAGGGGCGAGTGAAGCTTTCTTT.

This clone was seen repeatedly, ten times or more. The rearrangement links TRBV7-2 to TRBJ2-1; the D call may be TRBD1 or TRBD2 (5 bases each). CDR3 length: 15 residues. V was trimmed by 3 bases and J by 4 bases, leaving 13 bases between them. Germline CDR1 reads SGHTA; CDR2 reads FQGNSA. The CDR3 region is CASSFRDERYNEQFF. The CDR3 coding sequence is TGTGCCAGCAGCTTCCGGGACGAACGTTACAATGAGCAGTTCTTC.

The chain recombines TRBV5-1 with TRBJ1-4, with 10 positions matching TRBD1. The V gene's germline CDR1 is SGHRS and CDR2 YFSETQ. The CDR3 extends over 15 amino acids. V shed 4 bases and J 5 bases; nucleotides not matched to a gene: 5. The CDR3 reads CASSPGTGENEKLFF. The CDR3 region has the DNA TGCGCCAGCAGCCCGGGGACAGGGGAGAATGAAAAACTGTTTTTT.

This CDR3 is CSARGVREQYF. DNA of the CDR3: TGCAGTGCCAGGGGCGTCCGCGAGCAGTACTTC. The chain is built from TRBV20-1 and TRBJ2-7, with D perhaps matching TRBD1 (6 bases). With 6 bases removed from V and 6 bases from J, the gap between germline ends came to 12 bases. Germline CDR1 and CDR2: DFQATT and SNEGSKA (reference sequence). The CDR3 contains 11 residues.

This clone was picked up many times. J is TRBJ1-1 and V is TRBV5-5, with D unresolved. Germline V gene lookup returns CDR1 SGHKS and CDR2 YYEKEE (reference sequence). The germline V and J ends were trimmed by 3 bases and 0 bases, with 9 bases remaining between them. CDR3 length: 14 residues. CDR3 bases: TGTGCCAGCAGCTCCCTCGGGGTGAACACTGAAGCTTTCTTT. Protein sequence: CASSSLGVNTEAFF.

This clone was seen ten or more times. The V call is TRBV6-1, the J call TRBJ1-2; D is possibly TRBD1 (5 bases). In germline, CDR1 is MNHNS, CDR2 SASEGT. With 6 bases removed from V and 1 base from J, the gap between germline ends came to 12 bases. The CDR3 runs to 14 residues. This CDR3 is CASRAGRDNYGYTF. The CDR3 nucleotides read TGTGCCAGCAGAGCAGGCAGGGATAACTATGGCTACACCTTC.

This clone was seen only once. A much larger clone differs from this one at a single base, so this may be a read error. The chain uses TRBV5-6 and TRBJ1-3; no clear D. The CDR3 consists of 13 residues. Germline lookup yields CDR1 SGHDT and CDR2 YYEEEE. V lost 3 bases, J lost 2 bases, and 6 bases lay in between. The CDR3 spells CASSSIAGNTIYF. Written as DNA, the CDR3 is TGTGCCAGCAGCTCCATCGCTGGAAACACCATATATTTT.

This clone was recorded at least ten times. The chain joins TRBV6-1 to TRBJ2-3; D not certain. Trimming left V 5 bases short and J 8 bases short, with 14 bases between. Germline loops: CDR1 MNHNS, CDR2 SASEGT. This CDR3 is 13 amino acids long. This CDR3 reads CASSLSLTVTQYF. CDR3 coding DNA: TGTGCCAGCAGTTTATCTCTGACGGTTACGCAGTATTTT.

The table lists this clone with many counts. This chain links TRBV6-1 with TRBJ1-6; D gene ambiguous. The germline V gene encodes CDR1 MNHNS and CDR2 SASEGT. This CDR3 has 13 residues. The V end was cut by 6 bases, the J end by 6 bases, with 9 bases between. The chain's CDR3 is CASRARGNSPLHF. The CDR3 nucleotides are TGTGCCAGCAGGGCCCGGGGTAATTCACCCCTCCACTTT.

This clone was detected ten times or more. As DNA, the CDR3 is TGCAGCGTTGCGAGGACAGGGACTTCCTACGAGCAGTACTTC. The encoded protein is CSVARTGTSYEQYF. V usage is TRBV29-1 and J usage is TRBJ2-7; 8 bases line up with TRBD1. The CDR3 totals 14 residues. Germline CDR1 reads SQVTM; CDR2 reads ANQGSEA. Losses at the gene ends were 4 bases for V and 1 base for J; bases not matched to a gene: 6.

This clone was seen many times. In nucleotides, the CDR3 is TGTGCCACAAGCGGGGGGACGAACACCGGGGAGCTGTTTTTT. Translating gives CATSGGTNTGELFF. This chain connects TRBV6-1 to TRBJ2-2, with TRBD2 matching over 9 bases. V trimming: 10 bases; J trimming: 0 bases; junction bases outside the gene matches: 3. The CDR3 runs to 14 residues. Germline CDR1 reads MNHNS; CDR2 reads SASEGT.

Of note for this clone: A much larger clone is a single base away; this may be a read error. The genes are TRBV28 and TRBJ2-1, with TRBD1 matching over 10 bases. The CDR3 contains 15 residues. Looked up from germline, CDR1 is MDHEN and CDR2 is SYDVKM. CDR3 region: CAGSLVDRGHNEQFF. The CDR3 nucleotides read TGTGCCGGCAGTTTAGTAGACAGGGGGCACAATGAGCAGTTCTTC. The full variable domain, rest sourced from reference TRBV28 and TRBJ2-1, is DVKVTQSSRYLVKRTGEKVFLECVQDMDHENMFWYRQDPGLGLRLIYFSYDVKMKEKGDIPEGYSVSREKKERFSLILESASTNQTSMYLCAGSLVDRGHNEQFFGPGTRLTVL.